Sequencing of this T cell receptor (beta chain) was carried out in a study of response to subunit inactivated influenza vaccine. Each CDR3 protein is one row after TCRdb ran MiXCR on the RT-PCR reads. The table shows 500,000 to 600,000 distinct CDR3 sequences, with approximately 11% occurring only once. Trimming at V came to 1 base and at J to 9 bases, leaving 11 bases not matched to a gene. CDR1 is SGHDT, CDR2 YYEEEE, per germline. The CDR3 loop spans 16 amino acids. A further study also used this sample, focusing on T cells expressing NK-cell markers. That source reports: For TCR beta, cDNA was produced by 5'RACE template switching with UMIs. Several of the experiments relied on an anti-gamma-delta TCR antibody so that only alpha-beta TCR T cells were sorted.

This receptor was identified in a man aged 50 to 60 who received an inactivated influenza vaccine. The chain recombines TRBV5-6 with TRBJ2-1; TRBD1 aligns across 9 bases. The sample in question was PBMCs from blood, obtained on the day of vaccination. CDR3 in DNA: TGTGCCAGCAGCTTGTATAACGGACAGGGGATCGGTGAGCAGTTCTTC. Translation gives CASSLYNGQGIGEQFF. The variable domain in full, completed from reference TRBV5-6 and TRBJ2-1, reads DAGVTQSPTHLIKTRGQQVTLRCSPKSGHDTVSWYQQALGQGPQFIFQYYEEEERQRGNFPDRFSGHQFPNYSSELNVNALLLGDSALYLCASSLYNGQGIGEQFFGPGTRLTVL.